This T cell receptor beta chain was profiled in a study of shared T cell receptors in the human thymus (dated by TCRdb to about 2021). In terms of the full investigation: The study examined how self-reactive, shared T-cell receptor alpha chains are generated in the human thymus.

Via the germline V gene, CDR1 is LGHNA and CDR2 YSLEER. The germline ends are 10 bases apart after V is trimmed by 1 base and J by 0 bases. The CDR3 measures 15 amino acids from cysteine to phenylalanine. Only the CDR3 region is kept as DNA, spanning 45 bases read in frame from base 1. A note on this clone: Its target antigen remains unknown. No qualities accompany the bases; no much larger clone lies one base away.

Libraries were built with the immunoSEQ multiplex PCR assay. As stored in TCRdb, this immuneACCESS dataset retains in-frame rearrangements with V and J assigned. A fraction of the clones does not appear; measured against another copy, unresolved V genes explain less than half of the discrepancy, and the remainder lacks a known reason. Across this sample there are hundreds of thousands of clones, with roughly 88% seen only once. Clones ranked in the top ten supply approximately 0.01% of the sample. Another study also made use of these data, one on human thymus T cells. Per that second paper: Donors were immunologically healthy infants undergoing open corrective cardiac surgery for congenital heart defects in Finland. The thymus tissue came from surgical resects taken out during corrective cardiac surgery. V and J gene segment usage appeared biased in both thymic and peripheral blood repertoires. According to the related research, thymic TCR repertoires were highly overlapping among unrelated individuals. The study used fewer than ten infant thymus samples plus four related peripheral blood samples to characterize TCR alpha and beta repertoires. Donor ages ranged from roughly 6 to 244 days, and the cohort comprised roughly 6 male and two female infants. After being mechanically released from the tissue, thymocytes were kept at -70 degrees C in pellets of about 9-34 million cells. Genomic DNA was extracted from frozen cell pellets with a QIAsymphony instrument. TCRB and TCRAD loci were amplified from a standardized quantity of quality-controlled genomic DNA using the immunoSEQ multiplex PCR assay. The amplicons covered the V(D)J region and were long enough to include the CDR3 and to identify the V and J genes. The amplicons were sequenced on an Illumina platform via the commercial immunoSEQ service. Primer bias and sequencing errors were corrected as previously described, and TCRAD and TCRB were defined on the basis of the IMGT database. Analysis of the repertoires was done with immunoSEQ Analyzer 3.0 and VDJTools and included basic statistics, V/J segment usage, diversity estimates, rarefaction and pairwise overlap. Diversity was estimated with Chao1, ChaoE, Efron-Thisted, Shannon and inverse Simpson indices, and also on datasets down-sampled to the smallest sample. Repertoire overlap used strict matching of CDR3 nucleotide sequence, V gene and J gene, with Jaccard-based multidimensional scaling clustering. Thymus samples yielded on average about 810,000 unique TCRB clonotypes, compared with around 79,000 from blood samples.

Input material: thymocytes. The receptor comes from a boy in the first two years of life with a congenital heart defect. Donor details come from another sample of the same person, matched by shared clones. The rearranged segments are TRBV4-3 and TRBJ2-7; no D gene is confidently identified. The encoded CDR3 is CASSQGRSTSYEQYF. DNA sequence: TGCGCCAGCAGCCAAGGTCGGAGTACCTCCTACGAGCAGTACTTC.